One and the same sample provided the 30 T cell receptor beta chains below, sequenced in a study of regulatory T cells in long-lasting Graves disease (dated by TCRdb to the early 2020s). The time point label for this specimen denotes: persistent/refractory GD, antithyroid drugs over 5 years with positive TRAb. For both TCR sequencing and RNA sequencing, RNA was extracted from PBMCs using TRIzol. Libraries were built with multiplex PCR. The data were produced on an Illumina HiSeq 4000. TCR beta libraries were built with iRepertoire HTBI primers and Arm-PCR amplification of CDR3 regions. TCRdb ran its own pipeline on the public reads, namely fastp trimming at Q25 and MiXCR clone calling, and kept in-frame beta chains. Each entry is one CDR3 protein sequence, shown with its most common DNA and genes. The sample contains over 250,000 distinct CDR3 sequences, approximately 20% of them found a single time. 56% of the sample lies in the top ten.

Specimen: peripheral blood mononuclear cells (PBMCs), collected when the disease was refractory, from a patient treated with antithyroid drugs. These receptors originate from a female donor with Graves disease.

This clonotype was recorded a few times. The CDR3: CASSRGQAGETQYF. CDR3 in DNA: TGTGCCAGCAGCCGCGGACAGGCGGGGGAGACCCAGTACTTC. This chain connects TRBV13 to TRBJ2-5, with a possible D match to TRBD1 (7 bases). Looked up from germline, CDR1 is PRHDT and CDR2 is FYEKMQ (reference sequence). V was shortened by 5 bases and J by 5 bases, with 15 bases between the two germline ends. This CDR3 spans 14 amino acids.

This clonotype occurred a few times. The rearrangement links TRBV28 to TRBJ2-6; perhaps TRBD1 as D (5 bases). The CDR3 totals 16 residues. Between the trimmed V and J ends, which lost 6 bases and 0 bases, there was a span of 12 bases. Germline loops: CDR1 MDHEN, CDR2 SYDVKM. CDR3: CASSPLQVSGANVLTF. The CDR3 region has the DNA TGTGCCAGCAGCCCACTACAGGTCTCTGGGGCCAACGTCCTGACTTTC.

This clonotype occurred many times. The V call is TRBV29-1, the J call TRBJ1-1; D gene unclear. V was shortened by 5 bases and J by 0 bases, with 4 bases between the two germline ends. In germline, CDR1 is SQVTM, CDR2 ANQGSEA. The CDR3 consists of 11 residues. The CDR3 nucleotides are TGCAGCGTTCGTGTGAACACTGAAGCTTTCTTT. Encoded protein: CSVRVNTEAFF. The full variable domain, its missing parts supplied by reference TRBV29-1 and TRBJ1-1, is SAVISQKPSRDICQRGTSLTIQCQVDSQVTMMFWYRQQPGQSLTLIATANQGSEATYESGFVIDKFPISRPNLTFSTLTVSNMSPEDSSIYLCSVRVNTEAFFGQGTRLTVV.

This clonotype appeared a few times. The V call is TRBV29-1, the J call TRBJ1-1; possible D gene TRBD1, 6 bases. CDR1 is SQVTM, CDR2 ANQGSEA, per germline. The CDR3 runs to 14 residues. V was shortened by 7 bases and J by 5 bases, with 20 bases between the two germline ends. In DNA, the CDR3 is TGCAGCGGGACGGCTCGAAGGGGGGGAACTGAAGCTTTCTTT. Amino acids: CSGTARRGGTEAFF.

V usage is TRBV6-2 or TRBV6-3 and J usage is TRBJ2-4; D might be TRBD2 (6 bases). This CDR3 comprises 16 residues. The germline gives CDR1 MNHEY, CDR2 SVGEGT. Trimming cost V 9 bases and J 0 bases, with 18 bases left between them. In nucleotides, the CDR3 is TGTGCCAGTGGCCCTCGGGGAGGCTCAGCCAAAAACATTCAGTACTTC. Translated: CASGPRGGSAKNIQYF.

This clonotype was seen more than once but under ten times. The chain employs TRBV10-3 and TRBJ2-7; TRBD1 might be the D (5 bases). This CDR3 spans 17 amino acids. Between the trimmed V and J ends, which lost 0 bases and 2 bases, there was a span of 17 bases. From germline, CDR1 is ENHRY and CDR2 SYGVKD. CDR3 sequence (DNA): TGTGCCATCAGTGAGTCCTCAGGGCTGGGCCAAACCTACGAGCAGTACTTC. Amino acid sequence: CAISESSGLGQTYEQYF.

This clonotype showed up many times. J is TRBJ2-5 and V is TRBV6-1; maybe TRBD2 (5 bases). CDR3 length equals 13 residues. Per the germline V gene, CDR1 is MNHNS and CDR2 is SASEGT. Trimming removed 7 bases from V and 5 bases from J, with 14 bases in between. Here the CDR3 reads CASMGTRGETQYF. Written as DNA, the CDR3 is TGTGCCAGCATGGGAACTCGAGGGGAGACCCAGTACTTC.

A few counts support this clonotype. V usage is TRBV29-1 and J usage is TRBJ2-7; D gene ambiguous. Looked up from germline, CDR1 is SQVTM and CDR2 is ANQGSEA. V dropped 7 bases and J dropped 2 bases, with 9 bases sitting between them. This CDR3 region has 11 residues. CDR3 sequence: CSAILTYEQYF. CDR3 bases: TGCAGCGCCATACTTACCTACGAGCAGTACTTC.

The chain has TRBV5-1 and TRBJ1-5; 8 bases are shared with TRBD1. Germline-derived CDR1 and CDR2 are SGHRS and YFSETQ. The CDR3 spans 15 residues. V was pared by 4 bases and J by 3 bases, with 6 bases of the junction left unmatched. For the CDR3, the DNA is TGCGCCAGCAGCAGGGCAGGGGGCCCCAATCAGCCCCAGCATTTT. Translated: CASSRAGGPNQPQHF.

The chain carries TRBV6-1 and TRBJ2-2, with 8 nucleotides matching TRBD1. Per the germline V gene, CDR1 is MNHNS and CDR2 is SASEGT. This CDR3 contains 15 residues. The V and J ends lost 6 bases and 4 bases, in that order; junction bases with no gene match: 7. CDR3 sequence: CASRSWTGPTGELFF. Written as DNA, the CDR3 is TGTGCCAGCAGATCATGGACAGGGCCCACCGGGGAGCTGTTTTTT.

This clonotype was detected only a few times. J is TRBJ1-1 and V is TRBV10-3, with a tentative D call TRBD1 (5 bases). Germline lookup yields CDR1 ENHRY and CDR2 SYGVKD. Trimming removed 0 bases at V and 4 bases at J, with 9 bases between. The CDR3 contains 14 residues. CDR3 residues: CAISESLRGTEAFF. The DNA of the CDR3 is TGTGCCATCAGTGAGTCGTTGAGGGGCACTGAAGCTTTCTTT.

This clonotype was picked up many times. The V gene is TRBV2, the J gene TRBJ1-6, with 8 bases aligning to TRBD1. The V and J ends lost 4 bases and 15 bases, in that order; junction bases with no gene match: 8. The CDR3 runs 13 residues. The germline V gene has CDR1 SNHLY and CDR2 FYNNEI. The CDR3 sequence is CASSATDRELLHF. CDR3 DNA: TGTGCCAGCAGTGCGACGGACAGGGAGCTCCTCCACTTT.

This clonotype came up a few times. The chain links TRBV6-2 or TRBV6-3 to TRBJ1-1; tentatively, D is TRBD1 (5 bases). The CDR3 sequence is 11 residues long. The V end lost 8 bases, the J end lost 4 bases, and 8 bases lay between the germline ends. Germline V gene sequence: CDR1 MNHEY, CDR2 SVGEGT. This chain's CDR3 is CASGGGTEAFF. CDR3 coding DNA: TGTGCCAGCGGGGGGGGCACTGAAGCTTTCTTT.

With respect to this clonotype: A much larger clone is a single base away; this may be a read error. The CDR3 coding sequence is TGTGCCAGCAGCCATGGGCCCGACACTGAAGCTCTCTTT. Its translation: CASSHGPDTEALF. This chain joins TRBV3-1 and TRBJ1-1; no clear D gene. CDR1 and CDR2 from the germline V gene are LGHDT and YNNKEL (reference sequence). The CDR3 totals 13 residues.

This clonotype has a count of ten or more. This sequence joins TRBV12-3 or TRBV12-4 and TRBJ1-5; 8 nucleotides agree with TRBD1. V dropped 2 bases and J dropped 3; count of bases not matched to a gene: 9. This CDR3 is built from 17 residues. The CDR3 nucleotides are TGTGCCAGCAGTTTAAAAGCAGGGGGCATCGCCAATCAGCCCCAGCATTTT. Translation gives CASSLKAGGIANQPQHF.

This clonotype was seen many times. The chain employs TRBV7-3 and TRBJ1-1, with no clear D. Trimming stripped 4 bases from V and 6 bases from J, with 12 bases between. CDR1 SGHTA and CDR2 FQGTGA come from the germline V gene. The CDR3 sequence is 13 residues long. CDR3 sequence: CASSSASGAEAFF. The CDR3 bases are TGTGCCAGCAGCTCCGCCTCGGGCGCTGAAGCTTTCTTT.

This clonotype was found a few times. The rearrangement links TRBV12-3 or TRBV12-4 to TRBJ1-3; 7 bases are shared with TRBD1. After removal of 6 bases from V and 4 bases from J, the junction contained 6 bases not matched to a gene. The CDR3 runs to 14 residues. CDR3: CASSQRDSGNTIYF. Here the CDR3 DNA reads TGTGCCAGCAGCCAGAGGGACAGCGGAAACACCATATATTTT.

This clonotype was counted many times. This chain uses TRBV28 with TRBJ1-2; tentatively, D is TRBD1 (5 bases). CDR3 length: 12 residues. Germline lookup yields CDR1 MDHEN and CDR2 SYDVKM. V lost 8 bases and J lost 2, with 9 bases in between. The DNA of the CDR3 is TGTGCCAGCGGGGACTCAAACTATGGCTACACCTTC. This translates into CASGDSNYGYTF.

V and J are TRBV27 and TRBJ1-5; 9 bases are shared with TRBD1. The ends lost 8 bases at V and 5 bases at J; junction bases unmatched: 7. This CDR3 is 14 amino acids long. Germline CDR1 is MNHEY and CDR2 is SMNVEV (reference sequence). The CDR3 DNA is TGTGCCAGCGGGTCCGGGACAGGGTATCAGCCCCAGCATTTT. This encodes CASGSGTGYQPQHF.

This clonotype was found once. The chain links TRBV19 to TRBJ2-1; TRBD2 matches 12 bases. Germline CDR1 LNHDA, CDR2 SQIVND (reference sequence). The CDR3 extends over 15 amino acids. V shed 8 bases, J shed 8 bases, and the junction held 10 bases outside the gene matches. This chain's CDR3 is CASHSGTSGSYEQFF. The CDR3, as DNA: TGTGCCAGTCACTCAGGGACTAGCGGGTCCTATGAGCAGTTCTTC.

This clonotype was detected ten times or more. The J gene is TRBJ2-7, the V gene TRBV11-1; the match to TRBD2 covers 8 bases. After removal of 0 bases from V and 0 bases from J, the junction contained 10 bases not matched to a gene. The germline V gene has CDR1 SGHAT and CDR2 FQDESV (reference sequence). The CDR3 is made up of 18 amino acids. CDR3 nucleotides: TGTGCCAGCAGCTTAGCTGGGGCTAGCGGGCAGGACTCCTACGAGCAGTACTTC. Translated: CASSLAGASGQDSYEQYF.

This clonotype showed up many times. This rearrangement joins TRBV24-1 to TRBJ2-5; D perhaps matches TRBD2 (7 bases). The CDR3 loop spans 15 amino acids. The V gene lost 4 bases and the J gene lost 2 bases, with 13 bases spanning the gap. CDR1 and CDR2 (germline): KGHDR, SFDVKD. The CDR3 DNA is TGTGCCACCAGTGAAGGGGGGGAGGGTCAAGAGACCCAGTACTTC. Translation: CATSEGGEGQETQYF.

The chain uses TRBV10-3 and TRBJ2-2, with TRBD1 identical over 10 bases. From germline, CDR1 is ENHRY and CDR2 SYGVKD. CDR3 length equals 16 residues. V lost 3 bases, J lost 3 bases, and 4 bases stayed unmatched. Here the CDR3 reads CAISDPGQGDTGELFF. The DNA of the CDR3 is TGTGCCATCAGTGATCCTGGACAGGGGGACACCGGGGAGCTGTTTTTT.

This clonotype was recorded many times. The CDR3 DNA is TGTGCCAGCAGCTTCGGGGGCAGGGGGCGACTCTTGACTAACTATGGCTACACCTTC. It yields the protein CASSFGGRGRLLTNYGYTF. The V gene is TRBV5-5, the J gene TRBJ1-2, with TRBD1 identical over 8 bases. V gave up 2 bases and J gave up 0 bases; unmatched junction bases: 15. This CDR3 has 19 residues. CDR1 and CDR2 from the germline V gene are SGHKS and YYEKEE (reference sequence).

This clonotype was counted many times. The V call is TRBV11-3, the J call TRBJ1-6; D may be TRBD1 (6 bases). Between the trimmed V and J ends, which lost 4 bases and 3 bases, there was a span of 13 bases. Per the germline V gene, CDR1 is SGHNT and CDR2 is YENEEA. CDR3 size: 16 residues. CDR3 loop: CASSSGGHHYNSPLHF. CDR3 DNA sequence: TGTGCCAGCAGCTCGGGGGGACATCACTATAATTCACCCCTCCACTTT.

The chain combines TRBV3-1 with TRBJ2-2; no firm D call. The CDR3 runs 16 residues. Deletions cut 1 base from V and 0 bases from J, with 9 bases between. The germline gives CDR1 LGHDT, CDR2 YNNKEL (reference sequence). The CDR3 here is CASSQATPSNTGELFF. CDR3 sequence (DNA): TGTGCCAGCAGCCAAGCGACTCCCTCGAACACCGGGGAGCTGTTTTTT.

Concerning this clonotype: This may come from a read error, since a much larger clone is one base off. This chain connects TRBV12-3 or TRBV12-4 to TRBJ1-1; weak D call: TRBD1 (5 bases). The CDR3 length is 13 residues. V lost 5 bases and J lost 10, with 17 bases in between. The CDR3 DNA reads TGTGCCAGCAGTCTTGGGGCCCAGGGACTAGCTTTCTTT. This gives the protein CASSLGAQGLAFF.

The chain joins TRBV7-2 to TRBJ2-7; 8 bases line up with TRBD1. This CDR3 is 14 amino acids long. Germline lookup yields CDR1 SGHTA and CDR2 FQGNSA. With V trimmed by 2 bases and J by 3 bases, 3 bases remained unmatched. The DNA of the CDR3 is TGTGCCAGCAGCTTACAAACAGGGGGCTACGAGCAGTACTTC. It yields the protein CASSLQTGGYEQYF.

V gene TRBV18 combines with J gene TRBJ1-2; 9 positions match TRBD1. The CDR3 has 15 residues. Germline loops: CDR1 KGHSH, CDR2 LQKENI. V shed 8 bases and J 8 bases; nucleotides not matched to a gene: 15. CDR3 sequence reads: CASPPTWDRVSGYTF. The DNA of the CDR3 is TGTGCCAGCCCGCCAACCTGGGACAGGGTCAGCGGCTACACCTTC.

This clonotype was counted between two and nine times. The gene calls are TRBV20-1 and TRBJ2-7; 10 bases align to TRBD2. Per germline, CDR1 DFQATT and CDR2 SNEGSKA (reference sequence). The junction had 15 bases not matched to a gene; V was cut back by 0 bases and J by 7 bases. The CDR3 is made up of 17 amino acids. CDR3 nucleotides: TGCAGTGCTAGAGATCTAAGACGGCTAGCGGGAGTAGGGGAGCAGTACTTC. This sequence encodes CSARDLRRLAGVGEQYF.